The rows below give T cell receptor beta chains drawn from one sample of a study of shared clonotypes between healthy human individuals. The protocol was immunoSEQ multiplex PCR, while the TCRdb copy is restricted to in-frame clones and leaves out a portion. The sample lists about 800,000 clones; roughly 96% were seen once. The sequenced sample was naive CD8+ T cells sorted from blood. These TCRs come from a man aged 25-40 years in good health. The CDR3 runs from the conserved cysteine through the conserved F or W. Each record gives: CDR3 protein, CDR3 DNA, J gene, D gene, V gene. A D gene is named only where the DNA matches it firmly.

CASSYAGITNTGELFF,TGTGCCAGCAGTTACGCTGGGATAACTAACACCGGGGAGCTGTTTTTT,TRBJ2-2,-,TRBV27
CAISEGQRNTEAFF,TGTGCCATCAGTGAGGGACAGAGGAACACTGAAGCTTTCTTT,TRBJ1-1,-,TRBV10-3
CASSREPTDTQYF,TGTGCCAGCAGCAGGGAACCCACAGATACGCAGTATTTT,TRBJ2-3,-,TRBV7-3
CASSFAGGPNEQYF,TGTGCCAGCAGCTTCGCGGGAGGGCCCAACGAGCAGTACTTC,TRBJ2-7,TRBD2,TRBV13
CASSEIEGPQETQYF,TGTGCCAGCAGTGAGATAGAGGGGCCTCAAGAGACCCAGTACTTC,TRBJ2-5,-,TRBV7-9
CASSLFSGRASYEQYF,TGTGCCAGCAGTTTATTCTCCGGGCGGGCCTCCTACGAGCAGTACTTC,TRBJ2-7,-,TRBV28
CATSRAPGYSSTDTQYF,TGTGCCACCAGCAGAGCCCCCGGGTACAGCAGCACAGATACGCAGTATTTT,TRBJ2-3,-,TRBV15
CASSWGGTEAFF,TGCGCCAGCAGCTGGGGGGGCACTGAAGCTTTCTTT,TRBJ1-1,-,TRBV5-1
CASSPGSGNSYNEQFF,TGTGCCAGCAGTCCCGGGTCGGGGAACTCCTACAATGAGCAGTTCTTC,TRBJ2-1,-,TRBV27
CASSLSGFPVDGANVLTF,TGTGCCAGCTCACTCTCGGGGTTCCCCGTGGATGGGGCCAACGTCCTGACTTTC,TRBJ2-6,-,TRBV18
CASRVGARHTDTQYF,TGTGCCAGCAGAGTAGGAGCGAGACACACAGATACGCAGTATTTT,TRBJ2-3,-,TRBV7-8
CASSFGGTGSYRGYTF,TGTGCCAGCAGTTTTGGTGGGACAGGGAGTTACAGGGGCTACACCTTC,TRBJ1-2,TRBD1,TRBV27
CASGLATGYGYTF,TGTGCTAGTGGTTTGGCTACAGGCTATGGCTACACCTTC,TRBJ1-2,-,TRBV12-5
CASSLEGGNTEAFF,TGTGCCAGCAGCTTAGAGGGGGGGAACACTGAAGCTTTCTTT,TRBJ1-1,-,TRBV7-9
CASRGALFAYEQYF,TGTGCCAGCAGGGGGGCCCTCTTCGCTTACGAGCAGTACTTC,TRBJ2-7,-,TRBV6-1
CASSLGRTGELFF,TGCGCCAGCAGCTTGGGGCGGACCGGGGAGCTGTTTTTT,TRBJ2-2,-,TRBV5-1
CAWSGASNEKLFF,TGTGCCTGGAGCGGTGCGTCTAATGAAAAACTGTTTTTT,TRBJ1-4,-,TRBV30
CASSARGIYEQYF,TGTGCCAGTAGTGCCCGAGGGATCTACGAGCAGTACTTC,TRBJ2-7,-,TRBV19
CASSYFGDSPEAFF,TGTGCCAGCAGTTACTTCGGCGACAGTCCAGAAGCTTTCTTT,TRBJ1-1,-,TRBV6-5
CASSLAFLSYNEQFF,TGTGCCAGCAGTTTGGCGTTCCTCTCCTACAATGAGCAGTTCTTC,TRBJ2-1,-,TRBV27
CASSFLGPGSFF,TGTGCCAGCAGTTTTTTAGGGCCGGGGTCGTTCTTC,TRBJ2-1,-,TRBV28
CASSQDRGRNEQYF,TGCGCCAGCAGCCAAGACAGGGGTAGGAACGAGCAGTACTTC,TRBJ2-7,-,TRBV4-3
CASSPRTSGTYEQYF,TGTGCCAGCAGCCCGCGGACTAGCGGGACCTACGAGCAGTACTTC,TRBJ2-7,TRBD2,TRBV14
CASTITRGAQRTYEQYF,TGTGCCAGCACCATAACCCGGGGGGCCCAGAGGACCTACGAGCAGTACTTC,TRBJ2-7,-,TRBV11-2
CASTGALAGDDEQFF,TGTGCCAGCACTGGAGCTTTAGCGGGAGACGATGAGCAGTTCTTC,TRBJ2-1,TRBD2,TRBV28
CASSFGDGLSPTDTQYF,TGTGCCAGCAGTTTCGGGGATGGACTAAGCCCCACAGATACGCAGTATTTT,TRBJ2-3,-,TRBV28
CASSQDSGDTQYF,TGCGCCAGCAGCCAAGATTCGGGCGATACGCAGTATTTT,TRBJ2-3,-,TRBV4-3